Each of the 4 T cell receptor beta chains below was sequenced from the same sample in a study of CD8+CD57+ T cells in acquired aplastic anemia. The study profiled TCR beta VDJ and CDR3 using genomic DNA as template. TCRdb re-derived calls from the reads in MiXCR, one entry per CDR3 protein. The sample comprises around 170,000 distinct CDR3 sequences, just under 65% of which are singletons, and over 40% rests with the top ten. Sequencing was performed on sorted CD4+, CD8+, or CD8+CD57+ T cells (not recorded which) from PBMCs. The receptors come from a human donor in good health.

The chain uses TRBV20-1 and TRBJ2-5; 10 bases fit TRBD2. The V segment lost 0 bases and the J segment 5 bases; nucleotides outside the gene matches: 9. This CDR3 has 16 amino acids. CDR1 and CDR2 (germline): DFQATT, SNEGSKA (reference sequence). DNA of the CDR3: TGCAGTGCTAGAGATTTAAGCGGGGGGGTTCCTGAGACCCAGTACTTC. Its protein is CSARDLSGGVPETQYF.

The rearrangement links TRBV7-8 to TRBJ2-7; D remains ambiguous. Trimming took off 3 bases at V and 2 bases at J, with 8 bases between the two ends. CDR3 length: 13 residues. Germline assignment: CDR1 SGHVS and CDR2 FQNEAQ. The CDR3 DNA reads as TGTGCCAGCAGCTTGGACCGAACCTACGAGCAGTACTTC. This encodes CASSLDRTYEQYF.

This sequence joins TRBV20-1 and TRBJ1-1; D might be TRBD1 (5 bases). Germline V lookup: CDR1 DFQATT, CDR2 SNEGSKA (reference sequence). The CDR3 has 13 residues. Trimming removed 0 bases from V and 7 bases from J, with 12 bases in between. The CDR3 DNA is TGCAGTGCTAGAGATGGTGCAGGGCTTGAAGCTTTCTTT. This codes for CSARDGAGLEAFF.

The table lists this clonotype with many counts. The chain joins TRBV29-1 to TRBJ1-2; possibly TRBD1 for D (5 bases). The CDR3 totals 11 residues. Trimming stripped 4 bases from V and 4 bases from J, with 7 bases between. Germline CDR1 reads SQVTM; CDR2 reads ANQGSEA. The CDR3 nucleotides read TGCAGCGTTGTGACAGTCTATGGCTACACCTTC. It yields the protein CSVVTVYGYTF.